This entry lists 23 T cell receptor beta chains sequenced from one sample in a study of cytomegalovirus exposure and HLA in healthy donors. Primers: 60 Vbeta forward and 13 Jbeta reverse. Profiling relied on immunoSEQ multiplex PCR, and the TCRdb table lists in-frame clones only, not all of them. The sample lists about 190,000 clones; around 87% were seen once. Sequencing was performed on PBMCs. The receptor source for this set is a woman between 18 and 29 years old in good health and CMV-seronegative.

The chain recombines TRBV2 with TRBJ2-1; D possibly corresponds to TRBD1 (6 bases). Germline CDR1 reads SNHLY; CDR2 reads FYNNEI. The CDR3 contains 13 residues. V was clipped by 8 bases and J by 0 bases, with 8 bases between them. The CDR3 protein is CASSDSSYNEQFF. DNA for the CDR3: TGTGCCAGCTCGGACAGCTCCTACAATGAGCAGTTCTTC.

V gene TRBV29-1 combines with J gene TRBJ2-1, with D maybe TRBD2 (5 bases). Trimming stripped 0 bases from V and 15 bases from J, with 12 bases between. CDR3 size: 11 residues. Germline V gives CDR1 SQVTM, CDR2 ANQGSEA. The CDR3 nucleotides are TGCAGCGTTGAAGATAGGAGGATGGCGTTCTTC. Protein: CSVEDRRMAFF.

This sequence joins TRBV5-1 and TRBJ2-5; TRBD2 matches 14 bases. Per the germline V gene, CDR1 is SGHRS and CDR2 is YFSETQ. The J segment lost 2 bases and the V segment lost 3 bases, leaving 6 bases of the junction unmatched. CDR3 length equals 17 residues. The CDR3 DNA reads TGCGCCAGCAGCTACGGACTAGCGGGGGGCGCACAAGAGACCCAGTACTTC. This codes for CASSYGLAGGAQETQYF.

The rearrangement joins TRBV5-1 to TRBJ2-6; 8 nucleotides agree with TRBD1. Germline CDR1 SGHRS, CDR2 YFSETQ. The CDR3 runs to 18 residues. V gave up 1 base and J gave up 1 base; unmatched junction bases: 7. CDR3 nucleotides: TGCGCCAGCAGCTTGTGGGCAGGGGGCGCGTCTGGGGCCAACGTCCTGACTTTC. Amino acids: CASSLWAGGASGANVLTF.

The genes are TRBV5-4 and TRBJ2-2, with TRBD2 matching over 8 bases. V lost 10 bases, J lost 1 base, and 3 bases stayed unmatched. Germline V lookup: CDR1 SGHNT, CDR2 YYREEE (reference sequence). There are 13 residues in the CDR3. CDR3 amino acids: CAAGRENTGELFF. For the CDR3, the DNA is TGTGCCGCCGGGAGGGAGAACACCGGGGAGCTGTTTTTT.

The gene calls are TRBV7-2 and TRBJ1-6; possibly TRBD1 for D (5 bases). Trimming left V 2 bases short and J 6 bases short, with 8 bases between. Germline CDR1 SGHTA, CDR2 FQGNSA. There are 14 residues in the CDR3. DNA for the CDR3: TGTGCCAGCAGCTTACAGGGATCTAATTCACCCCTCCACTTT. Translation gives CASSLQGSNSPLHF.

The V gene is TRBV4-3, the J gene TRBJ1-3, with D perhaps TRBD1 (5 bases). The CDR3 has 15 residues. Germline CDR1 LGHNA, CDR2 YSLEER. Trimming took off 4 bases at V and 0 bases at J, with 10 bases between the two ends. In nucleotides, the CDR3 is TGCGCCAGCAGCCCTGAGGGACTCTCTGGAAACACCATATATTTT. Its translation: CASSPEGLSGNTIYF.

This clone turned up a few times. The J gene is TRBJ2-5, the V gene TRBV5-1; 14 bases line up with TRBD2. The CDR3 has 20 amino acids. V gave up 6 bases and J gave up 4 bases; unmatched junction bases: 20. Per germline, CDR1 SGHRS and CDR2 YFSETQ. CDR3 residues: CASNLLGGTSGRGVVETQYF. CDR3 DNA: TGCGCCAGCAACCTTTTGGGGGGGACTAGCGGGAGAGGAGTGGTAGAGACCCAGTACTTC.

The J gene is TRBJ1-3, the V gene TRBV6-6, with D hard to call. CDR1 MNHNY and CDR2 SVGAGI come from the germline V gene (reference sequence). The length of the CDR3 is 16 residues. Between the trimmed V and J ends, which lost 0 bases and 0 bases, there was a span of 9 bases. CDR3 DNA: TGTGCCAGCAGTTACTCACCAGGAATCTCTGGAAACACCATATATTTT. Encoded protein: CASSYSPGISGNTIYF.

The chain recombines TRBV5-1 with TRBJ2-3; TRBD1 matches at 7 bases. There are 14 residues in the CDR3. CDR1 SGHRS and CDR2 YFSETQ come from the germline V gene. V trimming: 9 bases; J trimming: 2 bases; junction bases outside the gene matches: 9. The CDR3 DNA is TGCGCCACCCGGGGACAGACCATCACAGATACGCAGTATTTT. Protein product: CATRGQTITDTQYF.

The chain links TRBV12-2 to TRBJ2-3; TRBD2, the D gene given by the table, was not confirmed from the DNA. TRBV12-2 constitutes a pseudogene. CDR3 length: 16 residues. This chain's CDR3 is CASRVGEGLNTDTQYF. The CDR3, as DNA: TGTGCAAGTCGCGTCGGTGAGGGACTCAACACAGATACGCAGTATTTT.

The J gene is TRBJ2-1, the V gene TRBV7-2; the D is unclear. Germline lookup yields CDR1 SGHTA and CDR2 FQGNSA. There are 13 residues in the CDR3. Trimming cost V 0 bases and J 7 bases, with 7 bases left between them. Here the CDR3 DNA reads TGTGCCAGCAGCTTAGCTGGCGGAAATGAGCAGTTCTTC. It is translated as CASSLAGGNEQFF.

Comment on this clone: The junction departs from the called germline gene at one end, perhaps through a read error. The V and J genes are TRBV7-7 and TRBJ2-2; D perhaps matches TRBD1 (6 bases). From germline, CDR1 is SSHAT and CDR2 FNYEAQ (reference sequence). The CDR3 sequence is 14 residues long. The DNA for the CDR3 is TGTGCTAGCATCCAACGTCAGGGGTCCGGGGAGCTGTTTTTT. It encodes CASIQRQGSGELFF.

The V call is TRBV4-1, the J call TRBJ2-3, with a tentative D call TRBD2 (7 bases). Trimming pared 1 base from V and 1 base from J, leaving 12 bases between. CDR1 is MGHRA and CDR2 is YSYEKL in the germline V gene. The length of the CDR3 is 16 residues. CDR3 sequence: CASSQALGGRTDTQYF. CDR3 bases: TGCGCCAGCAGCCAAGCGCTCGGGGGGCGCACAGATACGCAGTATTTT.

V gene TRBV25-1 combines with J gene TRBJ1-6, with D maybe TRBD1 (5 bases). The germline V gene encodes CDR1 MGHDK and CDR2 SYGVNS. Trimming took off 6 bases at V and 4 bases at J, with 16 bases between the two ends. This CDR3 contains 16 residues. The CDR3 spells CASRIGDSFYNSPLHF. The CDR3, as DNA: TGTGCCAGCAGGATAGGCGACAGTTTTTATAATTCACCCCTCCACTTT.

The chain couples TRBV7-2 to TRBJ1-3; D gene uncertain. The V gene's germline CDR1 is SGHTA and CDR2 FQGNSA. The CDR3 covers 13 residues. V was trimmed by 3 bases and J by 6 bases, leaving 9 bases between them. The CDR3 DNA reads TGTGCCAGCAGCTTTTCACAGCTAAACACCATATATTTT. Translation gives CASSFSQLNTIYF.

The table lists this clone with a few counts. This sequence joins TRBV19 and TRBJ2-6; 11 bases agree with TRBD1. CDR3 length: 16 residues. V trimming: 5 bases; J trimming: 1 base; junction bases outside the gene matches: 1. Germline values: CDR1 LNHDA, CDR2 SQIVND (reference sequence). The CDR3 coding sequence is TGTGCCAGTAGTGGGACAGGGGGTTCTGGGGCCAACGTCCTGACTTTC. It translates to CASSGTGGSGANVLTF.

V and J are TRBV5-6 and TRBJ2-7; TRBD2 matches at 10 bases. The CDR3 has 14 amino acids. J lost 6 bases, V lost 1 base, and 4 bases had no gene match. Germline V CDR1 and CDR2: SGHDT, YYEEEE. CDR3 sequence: CASSLLAGVREQYF. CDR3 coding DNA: TGTGCCAGCAGCTTGCTAGCGGGAGTGCGCGAGCAGTACTTC. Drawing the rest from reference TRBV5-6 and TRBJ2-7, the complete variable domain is DAGVTQSPTHLIKTRGQQVTLRCSPKSGHDTVSWYQQALGQGPQFIFQYYEEEERQRGNFPDRFSGHQFPNYSSELNVNALLLGDSALYLCASSLLAGVREQYFGPGTRLTVT.

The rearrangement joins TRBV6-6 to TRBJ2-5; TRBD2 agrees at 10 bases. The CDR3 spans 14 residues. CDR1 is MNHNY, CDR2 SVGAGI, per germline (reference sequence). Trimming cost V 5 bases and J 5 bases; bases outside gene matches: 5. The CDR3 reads CASSPSGSGETQYF. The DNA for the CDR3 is TGTGCCAGCAGTCCTAGCGGGAGCGGTGAGACCCAGTACTTC.

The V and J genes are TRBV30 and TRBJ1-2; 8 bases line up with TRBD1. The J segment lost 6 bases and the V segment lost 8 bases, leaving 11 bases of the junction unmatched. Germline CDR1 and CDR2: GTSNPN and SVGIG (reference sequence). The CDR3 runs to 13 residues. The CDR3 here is CARRGQVGHGYTF. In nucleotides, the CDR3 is TGTGCCCGCCGGGGACAGGTGGGGCATGGCTACACCTTC.

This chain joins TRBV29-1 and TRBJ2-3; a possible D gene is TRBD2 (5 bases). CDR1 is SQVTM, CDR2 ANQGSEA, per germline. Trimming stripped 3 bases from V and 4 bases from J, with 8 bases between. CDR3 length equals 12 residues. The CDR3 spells CSVDMGADTQYF. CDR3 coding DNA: TGCAGCGTTGATATGGGAGCAGATACGCAGTATTTT.

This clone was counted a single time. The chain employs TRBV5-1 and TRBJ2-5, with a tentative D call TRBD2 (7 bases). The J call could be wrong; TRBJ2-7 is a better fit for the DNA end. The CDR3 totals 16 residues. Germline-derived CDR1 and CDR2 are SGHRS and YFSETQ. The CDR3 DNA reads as TGCGCCAGCAGCTGGGGGGGTGGAGGGGGAGTCTACGAGCAGTACTTC. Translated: CASSWGGGGGVYEQYF.

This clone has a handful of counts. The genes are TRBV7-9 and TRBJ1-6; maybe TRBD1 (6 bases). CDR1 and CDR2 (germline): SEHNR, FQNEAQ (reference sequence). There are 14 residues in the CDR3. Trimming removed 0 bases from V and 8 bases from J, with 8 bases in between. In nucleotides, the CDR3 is TGTGCCAGCAGCTTAGCGGGGGCGTATTCACCCCTCCACTTT. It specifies CASSLAGAYSPLHF.